This T cell receptor (beta chain) is from a study of somatic mutations in cytotoxic T cells in rheumatoid arthritis. At the level of the study: Blood from the patient (around 30 ml EDTA) was drawn right after diagnosis, pretreatment.

TCRdb's table, derived via immunoSEQ multiplex PCR, lists solely in-frame clones and lacks some. Of around 12,000 clones listed, roughly 78% are singletons. Comment on this clone: Its antigen remains unidentified.

Study-wide findings and caveats: Any difference in CD8+ T-cell clonality between patients who had rheumatoid arthritis and healthy controls who were age-matched was not statistically significant.

The receptor was isolated from an adult with rheumatoid arthritis. Sequenced: CD8+ T cells sorted from blood.

The CDR3 nucleotides read TGTGCCAGCAGCGGGTTAGCGGGAGCCCCCGGGGAGCTGTTTTTT. Translation: CASSGLAGAPGELFF. The chain uses TRBV11-2 and TRBJ2-2, with 9 nucleotides matching TRBD2. Losses at the gene ends were 5 bases for V and 6 bases for J; bases not matched to a gene: 7. CDR1 is SGHAT, CDR2 FQNNGV, per germline. This CDR3 is built from 15 residues.